Presented here are 32 T cell receptor beta chains from one specimen sequenced in a study of blood T cell repertoires in COVID-19. Clones were sequenced by immunoSEQ multiplex PCR, and TCRdb holds only the in-frame ones, with some missing. The data show hundreds of thousands of clones, with approximately 90% seen just once and under 9.5% held by the top ten. The sample was PBMCs or T cells enriched from blood (not recorded which). The receptors shown here come from an older woman who had recovered from COVID-19.

This chain joins TRBV11-2 and TRBJ2-1, with 8 bases lining up with TRBD1. Germline loops: CDR1 SGHAT, CDR2 FQNNGV. With V trimmed by 4 bases and J by 2 bases, 7 bases remained unmatched. The CDR3 is 16 amino acids. The CDR3 coding sequence is TGTGCCAGCAGCTCAACGACAGGGGCCCCCTACAATGAGCAGTTCTTC. It yields the protein CASSSTTGAPYNEQFF.

The chain couples TRBV29-1 to TRBJ1-1, with a possible D match to TRBD1 (5 bases). In germline, CDR1 is SQVTM, CDR2 ANQGSEA. The CDR3 extends over 10 amino acids. Trimming left V 6 bases short and J 6 bases short, with 8 bases between. The CDR3 bases are TGCAGCGTGGGGCCAGCTGAAGCTTTCTTT. Translating it yields CSVGPAEAFF.

The chain joins TRBV5-5 to TRBJ2-7; D gene unclear. V lost 0 bases and J lost 0, with 7 bases in between. This CDR3 comprises 14 residues. Germline V CDR1 and CDR2: SGHKS, YYEKEE (reference sequence). The CDR3: CASSLVAISYEQYF. As DNA, the CDR3 is TGTGCCAGCAGCTTGGTGGCCATCTCCTACGAGCAGTACTTC.

The chain carries TRBV25-1 and TRBJ2-4, with 7 bases that match TRBD1. The CDR3 sequence is 11 residues long. V shed 5 bases and J 10 bases; nucleotides not matched to a gene: 2. CDR1 and CDR2 (germline): MGHDK, SYGVNS. CDR3 loop: CASSPGQIQYF. DNA of the CDR3: TGTGCCAGCAGTCCGGGACAGATTCAGTACTTC.

In DNA form, the CDR3 reads TGTGCCATCAGTGAGTCAGGGGAAAACCCTCAGTACTTC. It translates to CAISESGENPQYF. The V and J genes are TRBV10-3 and TRBJ2-4, with a tentative D call TRBD1 (5 bases). The CDR3 sequence is 13 residues long. The ends were cut back, 0 bases at V and 12 bases at J, with 12 bases in the middle. Germline V lookup: CDR1 ENHRY, CDR2 SYGVKD.

This chain uses TRBV27 with TRBJ1-5; D not certain. From germline, CDR1 is MNHEY and CDR2 SMNVEV (reference sequence). This CDR3 is built from 13 residues. The V gene lost 3 bases and the J gene lost 4 bases, with 7 bases spanning the gap. The CDR3, as DNA: TGTGCCAGCAGTTTTTCCTTAAATCAGCCCCAGCATTTT. Its protein product is CASSFSLNQPQHF.

This sequence joins TRBV6-5 and TRBJ1-1, with TRBD1 as a possible D gene (6 bases). This CDR3 is 14 amino acids long. CDR1 MNHEY and CDR2 SVGAGI come from the germline V gene. Trimming pared 6 bases from V and 0 bases from J, leaving 11 bases between. The DNA of the CDR3 is TGTGCCAGCAGACAAGGACAGATGAACACTGAAGCTTTCTTT. Protein: CASRQGQMNTEAFF.

This chain links TRBV4-2 with TRBJ1-6, with 8 nucleotides matching TRBD1. CDR1 is LGHNA, CDR2 YNFKEQ, per germline. V lost 1 base, J lost 9 bases, and 11 bases stayed unmatched. CDR3 size: 17 residues. CDR3 coding DNA: TGTGCCAGCAGCCAAGTTCAAGGACAGGGTTTACTTTCACCCCTCCACTTT. It yields the protein CASSQVQGQGLLSPLHF.

The chain has TRBV27 and TRBJ2-3, with TRBD2 matching over 9 bases. The germline CDR1 and CDR2 sequences are MNHEY and SMNVEV (reference sequence). With 6 bases clipped from V and 2 bases from J, the junction kept 3 bases outside the gene matches. CDR3 length: 14 residues. The CDR3 coding sequence is TGTGCCAGCAGCGCGGGGGGGTCCACAGATACGCAGTATTTT. Translated: CASSAGGSTDTQYF.

The chain is built from TRBV5-1 and TRBJ1-6, with a possible D match to TRBD1 (6 bases). Trimming stripped 5 bases from V and 9 bases from J, with 12 bases between. Germline loops: CDR1 SGHRS, CDR2 YFSETQ. The CDR3 runs to 13 residues. CDR3 amino acids: CASRSGEGSPLHF. The CDR3 DNA reads TGCGCCAGCAGATCAGGGGAGGGTTCACCCCTCCACTTT.

The chain employs TRBV6-6 and TRBJ1-1; D is undetermined. Germline CDR1 reads MNHNY; CDR2 reads SVGAGI (reference sequence). The CDR3 has 14 residues. V was shortened by 8 bases and J by 3 bases, with 16 bases between the two germline ends. CDR3 bases: TGTGCCAGCGCCTTCGGGGATCGGGACACTGAAGCTTTCTTT. This gives the protein CASAFGDRDTEAFF.

The chain's CDR3 is CATSDLGTSFSNEQFF. For the CDR3, the DNA is TGTGCCACCAGTGACCTCGGGACTAGCTTCAGCAATGAGCAGTTCTTC. The chain couples TRBV24-1 to TRBJ2-1; TRBD2 agrees at 9 bases. Germline values: CDR1 KGHDR, CDR2 SFDVKD. The CDR3 has 16 residues. The V and J ends lost 4 bases and 6 bases, in that order; junction bases with no gene match: 9.

This clone was seen just once. The chain carries TRBV24-1 and TRBJ2-5, with TRBD1 as a possible D gene (6 bases). This CDR3 has 16 residues. Germline loops: CDR1 KGHDR, CDR2 SFDVKD. The V end was cut by 3 bases, the J end by 4 bases, with 17 bases between. CDR3 sequence (DNA): TGTGCCACCAGTGATCCCGGGACATCCAGAGGAGAGACCCAGTACTTC. Its protein is CATSDPGTSRGETQYF.

This sequence joins TRBV3-1 (or the pseudogene TRBV3-2) and TRBJ1-2, with D possibly matching TRBD1 (6 bases). The CDR3 runs to 15 residues. Germline-derived CDR1 and CDR2 are LGHDT and YNNKEL (reference sequence). Trimming shortened V by 6 bases and J by 5 bases, and 19 bases separated the two germline ends. CDR3: CASSSLTGPSYGYTF. CDR3 DNA: TGTGCCAGCAGTTCTCTGACAGGTCCCTCATATGGCTACACCTTC.

This chain uses TRBV6-1 with TRBJ2-7; 7 bases are shared with TRBD1. J gave up 0 bases and V 1 base, and 6 bases lay outside the gene matches. This CDR3 spans 16 amino acids. CDR1 is MNHNS and CDR2 is SASEGT in the germline V gene. The CDR3: CASSEVGTVNSYEQYF. CDR3 nucleotide sequence: TGTGCCAGCAGTGAAGTAGGGACAGTGAACTCCTACGAGCAGTACTTC.

The rearrangement joins TRBV7-2 to TRBJ1-4; possible D gene TRBD1, 5 bases. The CDR3 length is 15 residues. The germline CDR1 and CDR2 sequences are SGHTA and FQGNSA. Between the trimmed V and J ends, which lost 5 bases and 3 bases, there was a span of 13 bases. Here the CDR3 reads CASSAQTASNEKLFF. CDR3 in DNA: TGTGCCAGCAGCGCCCAGACAGCCTCTAATGAAAAACTGTTTTTT.

The table lists this clone with a count of one. The genes are TRBV27 and TRBJ1-1, with 8 bases aligning to TRBD1. Trimming cost V 6 bases and J 6 bases; bases outside gene matches: 6. Germline V gene lookup returns CDR1 MNHEY and CDR2 SMNVEV (reference sequence). The CDR3 is made up of 13 amino acids. The CDR3 is CASSKQGGSEAFF. CDR3 sequence (DNA): TGTGCCAGCAGCAAACAGGGGGGCTCTGAAGCTTTCTTT.

This clone was seen a handful of times. The J gene is TRBJ1-6, the V gene TRBV19; D is perhaps TRBD1 (5 bases). Trimming stripped 6 bases from V and 6 bases from J, with 24 bases between. Per the germline V gene, CDR1 is LNHDA and CDR2 is SQIVND (reference sequence). CDR3 length: 18 residues. Written as DNA, the CDR3 is TGTGCCAGTAGCCTCGTACAACGCGGGGGGGAACCTAATTCACCCCTCCACTTT. It yields the protein CASSLVQRGGEPNSPLHF.

The J gene is TRBJ2-5, the V gene TRBV7-6; 9 bases agree with TRBD2. J gave up 5 bases and V 2 bases, and 9 bases lay outside the gene matches. CDR1 is SGHVS, CDR2 FNYEAQ, per germline. This CDR3 is 16 amino acids long. CDR3 in amino acids: CASSLFAGGPQETQYF. The CDR3 bases are TGTGCCAGCAGCTTATTCGCGGGGGGGCCTCAGGAGACCCAGTACTTC. Using reference TRBV7-6 and TRBJ2-5 for the parts outside the CDR3, the full variable domain is GAGVSQSPRYKVTKRGQDVALRCDPISGHVSLYWYRQALGQGPEFLTYFNYEAQQDKSGLPNDRFSAERPEGSISTLTIQRTEQRDSAMYRCASSLFAGGPQETQYFGPGTRLLVL.

This rearrangement joins TRBV13 to TRBJ2-5; 8 bases are shared with TRBD1. The germline V gene encodes CDR1 PRHDT and CDR2 FYEKMQ (reference sequence). V shed 2 bases, J shed 5 bases, and the junction held 1 base outside the gene matches. This CDR3 comprises 13 residues. The CDR3 sequence is CASSLNRGETQYF. In nucleotides, the CDR3 is TGTGCCAGCAGCTTAAACAGGGGGGAGACCCAGTACTTC.

The chain has TRBV5-6 and TRBJ1-4, with TRBD1 as a possible D gene (5 bases). V was trimmed by 4 bases and J by 8 bases, leaving 15 bases between them. The CDR3 covers 14 residues. CDR1 and CDR2 (germline): SGHDT, YYEEEE. CDR3 in amino acids: CASSPRGPGEKLFF. The DNA for the CDR3 is TGTGCCAGCAGCCCGCGGGGACCGGGCGAAAAACTGTTTTTT.

The chain joins TRBV13 to TRBJ1-4, with 8 bases fitting TRBD1. With V trimmed by 5 bases and J by 8 bases, 13 bases remained unmatched. The CDR3 sequence is 16 residues long. CDR1 and CDR2 (germline): PRHDT, FYEKMQ (reference sequence). The CDR3, as DNA: TGTGCCAGCAGCGGAAGACCGACAGGGGCAGGAGAAAAACTGTTTTTT. Residues: CASSGRPTGAGEKLFF. Supplemented by reference TRBV13 and TRBJ1-4, the full variable domain reads AAGVIQSPRHLIKEKRETATLKCYPIPRHDTVYWYQQGPGQDPQFLISFYEKMQSDKGSIPDRFSAQQFSDYHSELNMSSLELGDSALYFCASSGRPTGAGEKLFFGSGTQLSVL.

The chain couples TRBV27 to TRBJ1-1, with 8 bases that match TRBD1. Germline CDR1 and CDR2: MNHEY and SMNVEV (reference sequence). The CDR3 contains 17 residues. Unmatched junction bases numbered 12, after V lost 2 bases and J lost 4 bases. The CDR3: CASSLRPTGAWVTEAFF. The DNA for the CDR3 is TGTGCCAGCAGTTTAAGACCGACAGGGGCCTGGGTCACTGAAGCTTTCTTT.

This rearrangement joins TRBV7-9 to TRBJ1-2, with no clear D. V lost 3 bases and J 8 bases, leaving 10 bases between the germline ends. The CDR3 length is 12 residues. Germline CDR1 and CDR2: SEHNR and FQNEAQ (reference sequence). The CDR3 DNA reads as TGTGCCAGCAGCTTTCCAATTAGAGGCTACACCTTC. Its translation is CASSFPIRGYTF.

The chain recombines TRBV7-9 with TRBJ2-7; D gene ambiguous. Germline loops: CDR1 SEHNR, CDR2 FQNEAQ (reference sequence). The germline V and J ends were trimmed by 1 base and 6 bases, with 16 bases remaining between them. This CDR3 comprises 15 residues. The DNA of the CDR3 is TGTGCCAGCAGCTTAGTCCAAGGCGGCAGTTCCGAGCAGTACTTC. Encoded protein: CASSLVQGGSSEQYF.

The gene calls are TRBV11-2 and TRBJ2-1; 7 bases are a match to TRBD1. Per the germline V gene, CDR1 is SGHAT and CDR2 is FQNNGV. The CDR3 has 14 residues. Trimming cost V 8 bases and J 4 bases; bases outside gene matches: 8. The CDR3 reads CASGPDRSYNEQFF. The CDR3 DNA reads TGTGCCAGCGGACCGGACAGGTCTTACAATGAGCAGTTCTTC.

The rearrangement joins TRBV24-1 to TRBJ2-3; perhaps TRBD1 as D (7 bases). CDR1 and CDR2 (germline): KGHDR, SFDVKD. V was shortened by 3 bases and J by 2 bases, with 23 bases between the two germline ends. The CDR3 consists of 19 residues. For the CDR3, the DNA is TGTGCCACCAGTGATCATCCCTGGGGGGACAGCTTCTACACAGATACGCAGTATTTT. Protein: CATSDHPWGDSFYTDTQYF.

This chain joins TRBV6-5 and TRBJ1-1, with 9 bases aligning to TRBD1. The CDR3 length is 15 residues. The germline V gene has CDR1 MNHEY and CDR2 SVGAGI. Germline trimming cut 4 bases from V and 1 base from J; bases unmatched to any gene: 4. The CDR3 DNA reads as TGTGCCAGCAGTTGGGACAGGGCTAAGAACACTGAAGCTTTCTTT. Amino acid sequence: CASSWDRAKNTEAFF.

This clone has only one observation. The V gene is TRBV2, the J gene TRBJ1-4; 7 bases are shared with TRBD1. The CDR3 loop spans 15 amino acids. The ends lost 7 bases at V and 0 bases at J; junction bases unmatched: 5. CDR1 and CDR2 (germline): SNHLY, FYNNEI. This CDR3 reads CASKGQLATNEKLFF. The CDR3 DNA sequence: TGTGCCAGCAAGGGACAGCTCGCAACTAATGAAAAACTGTTTTTT. Variable domain in full (rest from reference TRBV2 and TRBJ1-4): EPEVTQTPSHQVTQMGQEVILRCVPISNHLYFYWYRQILGQKVEFLVSFYNNEISEKSEIFDDQFSVERPDGSNFTLKIRSTKLEDSAMYFCASKGQLATNEKLFFGSGTQLSVL.

The genes are TRBV20-1 and TRBJ2-2; TRBD2 matches 11 bases. Germline V CDR1 and CDR2: DFQATT, SNEGSKA (reference sequence). V lost 3 bases, J lost 6 bases, and 6 bases stayed unmatched. The CDR3 is made up of 15 amino acids. The DNA of the CDR3 is TGCAGTGCTAGTCAGCTAGCGGGGGGCGCCGGGGAGCTGTTTTTT. Its translation is CSASQLAGGAGELFF.

The V gene is TRBV25-1, the J gene TRBJ1-2; TRBD1 is a possible D gene (6 bases). V was trimmed by 3 bases and J by 8 bases, leaving 19 bases between them. The CDR3 is 15 amino acids. Germline assignment: CDR1 MGHDK and CDR2 SYGVNS. CDR3 residues: CASSDTGWWGGGYTF. CDR3 DNA sequence: TGTGCCAGCAGTGATACAGGGTGGTGGGGTGGAGGCTACACCTTC.

This rearrangement joins TRBV19 to TRBJ2-4; D remains ambiguous. V was trimmed by 6 bases and J by 4 bases, leaving 13 bases between them. CDR3 length equals 14 residues. CDR1 LNHDA and CDR2 SQIVND come from the germline V gene (reference sequence). Here the CDR3 reads CASSPSTRKNIQYF. DNA of the CDR3: TGTGCCAGTAGCCCTTCGACAAGGAAAAACATTCAGTACTTC.